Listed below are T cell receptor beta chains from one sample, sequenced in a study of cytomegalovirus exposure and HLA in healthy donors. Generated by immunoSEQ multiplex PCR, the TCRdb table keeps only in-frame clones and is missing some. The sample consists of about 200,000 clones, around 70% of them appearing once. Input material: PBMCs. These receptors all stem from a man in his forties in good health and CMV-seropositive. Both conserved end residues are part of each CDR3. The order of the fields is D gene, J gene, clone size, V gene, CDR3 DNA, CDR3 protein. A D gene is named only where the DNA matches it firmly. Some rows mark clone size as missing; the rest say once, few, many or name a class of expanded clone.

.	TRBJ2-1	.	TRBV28	TGTGCCAGCAGCCCCAGACAGTTGAGTAATGAGCAGTTCTTC	CASSPRQLSNEQFF
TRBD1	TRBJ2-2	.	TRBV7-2	TGTGCCAGCAGCTTAGCAGGGGGCCCGAGCACCGGGGAGCTGTTTTTT	CASSLAGGPSTGELFF
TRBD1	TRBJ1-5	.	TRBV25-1	TGTGCCAGCAGTGAGACAGGGGGCTATCAGCCCCAGCATTTT	CASSETGGYQPQHF
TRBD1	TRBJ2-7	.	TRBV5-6	TGTGCCAGCAGCAGCCGGACAGGGGGCTATACCTACGAGCAGTACTTC	CASSSRTGGYTYEQYF
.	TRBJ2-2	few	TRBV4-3	TGCGCCAGCAGCCCCGGGACTTTGAACACCGGGGAGCTGTTTTTT	CASSPGTLNTGELFF
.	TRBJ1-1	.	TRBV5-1	TGCGCCAGCAGCTTTCAGGGAAACACTGAAGCTTTCTTT	CASSFQGNTEAFF
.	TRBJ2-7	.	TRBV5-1	TGCGCCAGCAGCCTGGACAGCATCTACGAGCAGTACTTC	CASSLDSIYEQYF
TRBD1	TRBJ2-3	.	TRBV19	TGTGCCAGTAGTATAGATCTATTGGACAGGACGAGCACAGATACGCAGTATTTT	CASSIDLLDRTSTDTQYF
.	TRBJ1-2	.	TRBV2	TGTGCCAGCGTGGTCGCACGAGGTTTGACCTTC	CASVVARGLTF
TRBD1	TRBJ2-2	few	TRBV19	TGTGCCAGTAGTATGGCGCCAGGGGGCAACACCGGGGAGCTGTTTTTT	CASSMAPGGNTGELFF
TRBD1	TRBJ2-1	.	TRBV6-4	TGTGCCAGCAGTGACTTTTTGGACAGGGAGTGGGTTGAGCAGTTCTTC	CASSDFLDREWVEQFF
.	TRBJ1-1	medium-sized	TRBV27	TGTGCCAGCAGTTGGACAGAGAACACTGAAGCTTTCTTT	CASSWTENTEAFF
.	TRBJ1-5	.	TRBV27	TGTGCCAGCAGTTTGGCCCTCAATCAGCCCCAGCATTTT	CASSLALNQPQHF
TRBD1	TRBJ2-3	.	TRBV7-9	TGTGCCAGCAGCAGTGGACAGGGCGGGCGCACAGATACGCAGTATTTT	CASSSGQGGRTDTQYF
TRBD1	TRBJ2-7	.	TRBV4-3	TGCGCCAGCAGCCAAGCCACCCGGGGACAGCACTACGAGCAGTACTTC	CASSQATRGQHYEQYF
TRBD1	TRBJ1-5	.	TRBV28	TGTGCCAGCACTACAGGGGGCGGGAGTCAGCCCCAGCATTTT	CASTTGGGSQPQHF
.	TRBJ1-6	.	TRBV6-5	TGTGCCAGCAGTTCCGCCCCGCGGGGCAATTCACCCCTCCACTTT	CASSSAPRGNSPLHF
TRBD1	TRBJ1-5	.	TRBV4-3	TGCGCCAGCAGCCCGGGACAGGGTCGGCAGCCCCAGCATTTT	CASSPGQGRQPQHF
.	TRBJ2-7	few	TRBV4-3	TGCGCCAGCAGCCAAGATAGCGACAGGACATTCAGCGAGCAGTACTTC	CASSQDSDRTFSEQYF
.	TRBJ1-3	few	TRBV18	TGTGCCAGCTCACCCACAGGGAGAACTGGAAACACCATATATTTT	CASSPTGRTGNTIYF
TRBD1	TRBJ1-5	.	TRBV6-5	TGTGCCAGCAGTAATCTCGGGACAGGGTGGGCCCAGCATTTT	CASSNLGTGWAQHF
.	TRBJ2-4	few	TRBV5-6	TGTGCCAGCAGCTTGGAAGGTAGAGGAACCAAAAACATTCAGTACTTC	CASSLEGRGTKNIQYF
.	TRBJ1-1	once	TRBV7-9	TGTGCCAGCAGCTTAATTAGGGGTATGAACACTGAAGCTTTCTTT	CASSLIRGMNTEAFF
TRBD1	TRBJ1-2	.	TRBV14	TGTGCCAGCAGCCAAGGGAAGGGGGCTTACTATGGCTACACCTTC	CASSQGKGAYYGYTF
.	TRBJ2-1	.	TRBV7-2	TGTGCCAGCAGCTTAGCCGGGATCCACAATGAGCAGTTCTTC	CASSLAGIHNEQFF
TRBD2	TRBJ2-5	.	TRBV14	TGTGCCAGCAGCCGACGGACTAGCGGACAAGAGACCCAGTACTTC	CASSRRTSGQETQYF
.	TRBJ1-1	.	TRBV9	TGTGCCAGCAGCGTAGGTCGGGTACGTACTGAAGCTTTCTTT	CASSVGRVRTEAFF
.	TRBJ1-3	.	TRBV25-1	TGTGCCAGCAGTGGGGGGGGTTCCTCTGGAAACACCATATATTTT	CASSGGGSSGNTIYF
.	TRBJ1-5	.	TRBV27	TGTGCCAGCAGTTTATCGTTCAGTTATCAGCCCCAGCATTTT	CASSLSFSYQPQHF